This record concerns one T cell receptor (beta chain) sequence. This sample stems from a study of tumor-infiltrating lymphocytes in oesophageal squamous cell carcinoma. TCRdb processed the PCR reads anew with MiXCR; each CDR3 protein has one entry. This sample yields some 8,300 distinct CDR3 sequences, of which 60% to 75% are seen a single time; more than 35% belongs to the top ten. The CDR3 extends over 16 amino acids. CDR1 MNHNS and CDR2 SASEGT come from the germline V gene. The rearrangement uses TRBV6-1 and TRBJ2-5; TRBD2 aligns across 15 bases. The tail of the sequence fits TRBJ2-1 better, so the J call may be wrong. The receptor's source is a female donor with esophageal squamous cell carcinoma. The sample comprised esophageal tumor tissue. CDR3 in DNA: TGTGCCAGCAGTTCCGGGACTAGCGGGAGGAGGGGTGAGCAGTTCTTC. This codes for CASSSGTSGRRGEQFF.